This entry concerns a single T cell receptor (beta chain). The antigen remains undetermined. This sample stems from a study of blood T cells in healthy people across ages. A second PCR of 7 to 11 cycles used a sample-barcoded 5' primer and a J-beta primer mix. Every cDNA was tagged by a template-switch adaptor with 12 random nucleotides. TCRdb reprocessed the 5' RACE reads with MiXCR, giving one entry per CDR3 protein. In the table there are around 580,000 distinct CDR3 sequences, around half of which are singletons. Study-wide results and limits: Diversity of TCR beta correlated strongly with naive T cell percentage.

The CDR3 is 11 residues long. The V end lost 1 base, the J end lost 5 bases, and 3 bases lay between the germline ends. Germline CDR1 reads SQVTM; CDR2 reads ANQGSEA. Sample: blood. The rearrangement links TRBV29-1 to TRBJ2-4; the D is unclear. The sequence was obtained from a man at least 80 years old in good health. The CDR3 DNA is TGCAGCGTTGAAGTCCAAAACATTCAGTACTTC. Translating gives CSVEVQNIQYF.